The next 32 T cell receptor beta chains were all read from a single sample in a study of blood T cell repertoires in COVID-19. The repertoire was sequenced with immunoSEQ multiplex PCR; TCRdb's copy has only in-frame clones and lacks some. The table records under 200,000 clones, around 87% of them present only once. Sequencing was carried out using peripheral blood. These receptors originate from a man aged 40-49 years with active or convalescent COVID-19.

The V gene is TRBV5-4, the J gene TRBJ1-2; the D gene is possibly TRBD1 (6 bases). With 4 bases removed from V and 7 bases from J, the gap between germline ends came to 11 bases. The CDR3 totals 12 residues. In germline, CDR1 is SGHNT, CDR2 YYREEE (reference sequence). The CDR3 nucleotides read TGTGCCAGCAGCCCCGGGGACACTGGCTACACCTTC. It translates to CASSPGDTGYTF.

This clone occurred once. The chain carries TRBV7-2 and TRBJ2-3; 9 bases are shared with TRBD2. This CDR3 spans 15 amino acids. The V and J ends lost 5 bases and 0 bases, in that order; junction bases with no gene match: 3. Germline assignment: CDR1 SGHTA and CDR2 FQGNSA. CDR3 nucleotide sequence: TGTGCCAGCAGCGGACTAGCGAAAAGCACAGATACGCAGTATTTT. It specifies CASSGLAKSTDTQYF.

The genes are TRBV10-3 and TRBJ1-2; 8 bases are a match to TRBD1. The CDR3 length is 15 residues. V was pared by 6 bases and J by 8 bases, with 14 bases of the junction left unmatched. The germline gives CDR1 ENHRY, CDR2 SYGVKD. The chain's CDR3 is CAIRKSRGLERGYTF. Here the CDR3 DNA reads TGTGCCATCAGAAAATCCAGGGGGCTTGAGAGGGGCTACACCTTC.

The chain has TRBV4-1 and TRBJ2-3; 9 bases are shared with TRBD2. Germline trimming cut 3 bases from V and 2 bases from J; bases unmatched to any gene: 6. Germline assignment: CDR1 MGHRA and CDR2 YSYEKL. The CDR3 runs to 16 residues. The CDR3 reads CASSQTLAGLTDTQYF. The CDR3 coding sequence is TGCGCCAGCAGCCAGACACTAGCGGGTCTCACAGATACGCAGTATTTT.

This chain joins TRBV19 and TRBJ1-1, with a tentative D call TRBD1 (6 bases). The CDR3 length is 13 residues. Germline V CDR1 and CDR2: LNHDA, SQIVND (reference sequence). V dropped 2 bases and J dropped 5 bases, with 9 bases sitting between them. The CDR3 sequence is CASSIRGGTEAFF. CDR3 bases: TGTGCCAGTAGTATAAGGGGGGGGACTGAAGCTTTCTTT.

The CDR3 DNA reads TGCGCCAGCAGCCTTCGACAACGGTACGAGCAGTACTTC. Residues: CASSLRQRYEQYF. The chain recombines TRBV5-1 with TRBJ2-7, with D uncertain. Germline assignment: CDR1 SGHRS and CDR2 YFSETQ. Trimming removed 4 bases from V and 4 bases from J, with 12 bases in between. This CDR3 is built from 13 residues. The full variable domain, in which reference TRBV5-1 and TRBJ2-7 provide the parts outside the CDR3, is KAGVTQTPRYLIKTRGQQVTLSCSPISGHRSVSWYQQTPGQGLQFLFEYFSETQRNKGNFPGRFSGRQFSNSRSEMNVSTLELGDSALYLCASSLRQRYEQYFGPGTRLTVT.

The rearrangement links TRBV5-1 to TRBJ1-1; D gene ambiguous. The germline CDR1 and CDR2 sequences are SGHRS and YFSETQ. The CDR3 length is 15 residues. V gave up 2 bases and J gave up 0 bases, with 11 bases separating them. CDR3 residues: CASSFIEGMNTEAFF. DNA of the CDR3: TGCGCCAGCAGCTTTATCGAGGGAATGAACACTGAAGCTTTCTTT.

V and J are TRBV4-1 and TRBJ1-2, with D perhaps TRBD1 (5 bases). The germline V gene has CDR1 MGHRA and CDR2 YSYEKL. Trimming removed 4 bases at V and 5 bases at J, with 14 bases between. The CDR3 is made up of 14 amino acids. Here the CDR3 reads CASSPLSQGYGYTF. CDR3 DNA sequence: TGCGCCAGCAGCCCTTTAAGCCAGGGATATGGCTACACCTTC.

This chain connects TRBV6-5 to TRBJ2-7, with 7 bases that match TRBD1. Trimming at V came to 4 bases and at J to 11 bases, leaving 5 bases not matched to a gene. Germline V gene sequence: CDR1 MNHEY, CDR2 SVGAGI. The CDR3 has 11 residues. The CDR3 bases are TGTGCCAGCAGTTTGACAGGGAAGGAGTACTTC. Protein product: CASSLTGKEYF.

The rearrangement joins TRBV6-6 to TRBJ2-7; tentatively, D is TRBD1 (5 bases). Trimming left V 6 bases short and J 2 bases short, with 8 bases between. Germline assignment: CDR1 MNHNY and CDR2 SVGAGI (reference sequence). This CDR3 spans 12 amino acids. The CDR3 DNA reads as TGTGCCAGCAGCTCAGGGCCCTACGAGCAGTACTTC. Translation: CASSSGPYEQYF.

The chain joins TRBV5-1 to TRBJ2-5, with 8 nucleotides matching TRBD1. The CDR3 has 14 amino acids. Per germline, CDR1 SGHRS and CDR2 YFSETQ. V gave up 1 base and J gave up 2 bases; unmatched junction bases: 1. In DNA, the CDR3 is TGCGCCAGCAGCTTGTGGACAGGGCAAGAGACCCAGTACTTC. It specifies CASSLWTGQETQYF.

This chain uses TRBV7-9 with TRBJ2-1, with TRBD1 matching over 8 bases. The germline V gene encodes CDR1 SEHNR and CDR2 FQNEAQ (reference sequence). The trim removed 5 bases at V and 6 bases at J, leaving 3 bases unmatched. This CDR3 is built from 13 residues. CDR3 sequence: CASSRTGRNEQFF. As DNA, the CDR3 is TGTGCCAGCAGCCGGACAGGGCGCAATGAGCAGTTCTTC.

CDR3 loop: CASSVQGAWYEQYF. In DNA form, the CDR3 reads TGTGCCAGCAGCGTACAGGGGGCTTGGTACGAGCAGTACTTC. This sequence joins TRBV5-4 and TRBJ2-7; 9 nucleotides align to TRBD1. V shed 4 bases, J shed 4 bases, and the junction held 6 bases outside the gene matches. This CDR3 comprises 14 residues. The germline V gene has CDR1 SGHNT and CDR2 YYREEE (reference sequence).

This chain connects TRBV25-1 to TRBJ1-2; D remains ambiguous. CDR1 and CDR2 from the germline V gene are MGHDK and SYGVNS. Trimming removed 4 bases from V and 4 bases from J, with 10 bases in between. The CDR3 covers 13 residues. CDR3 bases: TGTGCCAGCAGTGTTGGAGCAAGCTATGGCTACACCTTC. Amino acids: CASSVGASYGYTF.

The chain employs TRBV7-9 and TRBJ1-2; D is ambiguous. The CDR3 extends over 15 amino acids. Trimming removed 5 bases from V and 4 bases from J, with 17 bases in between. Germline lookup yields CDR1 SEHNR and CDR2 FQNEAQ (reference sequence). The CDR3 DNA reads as TGTGCCAGCAGCCTACAGAGCCAGACCCCCTATGGCTACACCTTC. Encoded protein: CASSLQSQTPYGYTF.

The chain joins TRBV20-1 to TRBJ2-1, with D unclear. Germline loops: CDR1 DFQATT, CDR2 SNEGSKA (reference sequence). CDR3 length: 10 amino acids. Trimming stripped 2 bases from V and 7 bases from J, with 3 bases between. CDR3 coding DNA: TGCAGTGCTAGACAGAATGAGCAGTTCTTC. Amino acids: CSARQNEQFF.

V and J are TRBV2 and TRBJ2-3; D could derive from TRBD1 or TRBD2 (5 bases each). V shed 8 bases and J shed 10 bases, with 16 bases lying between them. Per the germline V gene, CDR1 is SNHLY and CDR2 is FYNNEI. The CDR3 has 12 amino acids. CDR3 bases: TGTGCCAGCGGTGGGACCCGGCGGGCGCAGTATTTT. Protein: CASGGTRRAQYF. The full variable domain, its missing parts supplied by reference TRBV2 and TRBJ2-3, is EPEVTQTPSHQVTQMGQEVILRCVPISNHLYFYWYRQILGQKVEFLVSFYNNEISEKSEIFDDQFSVERPDGSNFTLKIRSTKLEDSAMYFCASGGTRRAQYFGPGTRLTVL.

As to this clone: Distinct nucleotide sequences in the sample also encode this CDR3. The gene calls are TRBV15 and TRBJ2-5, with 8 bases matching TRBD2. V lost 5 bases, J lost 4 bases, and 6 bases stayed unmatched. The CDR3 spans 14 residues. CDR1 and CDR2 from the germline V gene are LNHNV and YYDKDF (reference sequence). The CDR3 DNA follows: TGTGCCACCAGCTCACGGGGGGGCGGAGAGACCCAGTACTTC. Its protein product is CATSSRGGGETQYF. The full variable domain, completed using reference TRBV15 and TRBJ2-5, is DAMVIQNPRYQVTQFGKPVTLSCSQTLNHNVMYWYQQKSSQAPKLLFHYYDKDFNNEADTPDNFQSRRPNTSFCFLDIRSPGLGDTAMYLCATSSRGGGETQYFGPGTRLLVL.

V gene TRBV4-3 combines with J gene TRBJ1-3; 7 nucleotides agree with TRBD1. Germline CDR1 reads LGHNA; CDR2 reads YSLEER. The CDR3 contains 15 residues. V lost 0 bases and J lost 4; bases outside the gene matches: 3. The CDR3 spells CASSQEKGAGNTIYF. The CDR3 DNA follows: TGCGCCAGCAGCCAAGAGAAGGGGGCGGGAAACACCATATATTTT.

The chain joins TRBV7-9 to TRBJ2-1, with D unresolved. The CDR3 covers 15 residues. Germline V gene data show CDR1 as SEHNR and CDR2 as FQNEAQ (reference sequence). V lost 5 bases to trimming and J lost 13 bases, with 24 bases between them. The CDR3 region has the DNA TGTGCCAGCAGCCTCCCCCGGGTTGGCAGCTCTCATCAGTTCTTC. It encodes CASSLPRVGSSHQFF.

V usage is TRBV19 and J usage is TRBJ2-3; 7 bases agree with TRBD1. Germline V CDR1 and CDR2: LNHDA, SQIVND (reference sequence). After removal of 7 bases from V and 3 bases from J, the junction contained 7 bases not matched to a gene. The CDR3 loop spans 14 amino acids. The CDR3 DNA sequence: TGTGCCAGTAATTTCGGGACAGCGACAGATACGCAGTATTTT. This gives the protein CASNFGTATDTQYF.

CDR3 protein: CASSRAGQSNQPQHF. In DNA form, the CDR3 reads TGTGCCAGTAGCCGGGCCGGACAGAGCAATCAGCCCCAGCATTTT. This chain links TRBV19 with TRBJ1-5, with D maybe TRBD1 (6 bases). Germline CDR1 and CDR2: LNHDA and SQIVND (reference sequence). The CDR3 has 15 residues. Trimming pared 6 bases from V and 1 base from J, leaving 13 bases between.

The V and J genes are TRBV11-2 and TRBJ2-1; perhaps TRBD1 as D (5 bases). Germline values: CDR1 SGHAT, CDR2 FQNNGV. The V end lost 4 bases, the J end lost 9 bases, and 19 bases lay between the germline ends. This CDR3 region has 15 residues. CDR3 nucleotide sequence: TGTGCCAGCAGCTCCTTGAGACAGAGAAGGGGTGAGCAGTTCTTC. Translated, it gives CASSSLRQRRGEQFF.

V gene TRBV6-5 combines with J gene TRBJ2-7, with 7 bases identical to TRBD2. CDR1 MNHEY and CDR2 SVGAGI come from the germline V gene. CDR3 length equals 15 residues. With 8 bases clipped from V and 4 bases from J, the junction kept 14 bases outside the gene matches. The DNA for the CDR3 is TGTGCCAGCGTATACAGGATTGGGGAGGGATACGAGCAGTACTTC. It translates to CASVYRIGEGYEQYF.

The CDR3 here is CASSRGAGSTDTQYF. In DNA form, the CDR3 reads TGTGCCAGCAGCCGCGGGGCGGGGAGCACAGATACGCAGTATTTT. The chain has TRBV5-4 and TRBJ2-3; possibly TRBD2 for D (6 bases). CDR1 SGHNT and CDR2 YYREEE come from the germline V gene (reference sequence). The CDR3 length is 15 residues. Trimming removed 4 bases from V and 0 bases from J, with 12 bases in between.

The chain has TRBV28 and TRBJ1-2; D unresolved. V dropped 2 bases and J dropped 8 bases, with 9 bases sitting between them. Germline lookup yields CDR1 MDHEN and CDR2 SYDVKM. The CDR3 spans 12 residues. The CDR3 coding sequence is TGTGCCAGCAGTTTAGGCGGGGTCGGCTACACCTTC. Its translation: CASSLGGVGYTF.

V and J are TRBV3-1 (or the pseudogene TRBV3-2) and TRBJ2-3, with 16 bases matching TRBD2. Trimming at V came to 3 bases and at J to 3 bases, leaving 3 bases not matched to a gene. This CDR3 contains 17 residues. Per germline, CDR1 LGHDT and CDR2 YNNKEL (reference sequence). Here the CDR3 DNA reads TGTGCCAGCAGCCAGGGACTAGCGGGGGGGGCTACAGATACGCAGTATTTT. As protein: CASSQGLAGGATDTQYF.

CDR3 sequence (DNA): TGTGCCAGCAGCGCCTTAGCGGGGGCTAGCACAGATACGCAGTATTTT. It translates to CASSALAGASTDTQYF. V is TRBV5-6 and J is TRBJ2-3; TRBD2 aligns across 9 bases. Trimming at V came to 4 bases and at J to 0 bases, leaving 6 bases not matched to a gene. The CDR3 covers 16 residues. In germline, CDR1 is SGHDT, CDR2 YYEEEE. The variable domain in full, with the rest retrieved from reference TRBV5-6 and TRBJ2-3, is DAGVTQSPTHLIKTRGQQVTLRCSPKSGHDTVSWYQQALGQGPQFIFQYYEEEERQRGNFPDRFSGHQFPNYSSELNVNALLLGDSALYLCASSALAGASTDTQYFGPGTRLTVL.

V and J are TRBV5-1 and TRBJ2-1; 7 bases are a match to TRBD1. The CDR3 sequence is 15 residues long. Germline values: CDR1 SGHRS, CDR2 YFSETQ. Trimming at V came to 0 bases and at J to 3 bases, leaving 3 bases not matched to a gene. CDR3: CASSLDQGDYNEQFF. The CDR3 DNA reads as TGCGCCAGCAGCTTGGACCAGGGGGACTACAATGAGCAGTTCTTC.

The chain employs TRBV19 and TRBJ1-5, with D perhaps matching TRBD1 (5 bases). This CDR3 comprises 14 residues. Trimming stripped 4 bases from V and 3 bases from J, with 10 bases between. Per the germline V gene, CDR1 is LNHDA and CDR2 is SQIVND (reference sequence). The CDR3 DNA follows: TGTGCCAGTAGTACCGGGGGGACCAATCAGCCCCAGCATTTT. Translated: CASSTGGTNQPQHF.

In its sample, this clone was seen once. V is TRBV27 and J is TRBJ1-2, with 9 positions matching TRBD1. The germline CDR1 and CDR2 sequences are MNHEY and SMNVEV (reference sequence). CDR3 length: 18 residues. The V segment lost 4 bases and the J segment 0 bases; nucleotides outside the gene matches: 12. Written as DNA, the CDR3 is TGTGCCAGCAGTTCGGGACAGGGCTTAACCTCAGCTAACTATGGCTACACCTTC. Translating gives CASSSGQGLTSANYGYTF.

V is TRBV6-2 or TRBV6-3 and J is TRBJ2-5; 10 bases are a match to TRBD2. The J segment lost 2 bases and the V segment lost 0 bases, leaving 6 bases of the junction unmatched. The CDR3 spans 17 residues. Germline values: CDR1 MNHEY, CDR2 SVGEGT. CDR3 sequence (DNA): TGTGCCAGCAGTTACTCGAGCAGCGGGGGGGCACAAGAGACCCAGTACTTC. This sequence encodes CASSYSSSGGAQETQYF.